This T cell receptor beta chain originates from a study of tumor and adjacent non-tumor tissue in lung cancer. Turning to the study itself: Histology: under 15 adenocarcinoma, a couple of squamous cell carcinoma, 1 small cell lung cancer. Each sample yielded about 4.17 million productive TCRbeta reads on average. Points from the study as a whole: Tumor repertoires had a smaller top 100 clone share than normal lung. Tumor tissue had significantly higher TCR diversity than normal lung.

On this clonotype itself: Its target is not known.

This sample's RNA came from whole unsorted tissue. Distant lung tissue was collected more than 3 cm away from the tumor edge. Trimming left V 9 bases short and J 6 bases short, with 15 bases between. Germline V gives CDR1 SNHLY, CDR2 FYNNEI. The CDR3 has 13 amino acids. The library came from three nested PCR rounds adapted from ARM-PCR protocols. TCRdb processed the multiplex PCR reads anew with MiXCR; each CDR3 protein has one entry. The table has some 68,000 distinct CDR3 sequences, more than 65% seen once. The gene calls are TRBV2 and TRBJ2-1; D not certain. Sequencing input: distant non-tumor lung tissue. The clonotype was recovered from a man aged 55 to 70 with non-small cell lung cancer. CDR3 in DNA: TGTGCCAGTAGTCTTGCGTTGGGCAATGAGCAGTTCTTC. Translating it yields CASSLALGNEQFF.